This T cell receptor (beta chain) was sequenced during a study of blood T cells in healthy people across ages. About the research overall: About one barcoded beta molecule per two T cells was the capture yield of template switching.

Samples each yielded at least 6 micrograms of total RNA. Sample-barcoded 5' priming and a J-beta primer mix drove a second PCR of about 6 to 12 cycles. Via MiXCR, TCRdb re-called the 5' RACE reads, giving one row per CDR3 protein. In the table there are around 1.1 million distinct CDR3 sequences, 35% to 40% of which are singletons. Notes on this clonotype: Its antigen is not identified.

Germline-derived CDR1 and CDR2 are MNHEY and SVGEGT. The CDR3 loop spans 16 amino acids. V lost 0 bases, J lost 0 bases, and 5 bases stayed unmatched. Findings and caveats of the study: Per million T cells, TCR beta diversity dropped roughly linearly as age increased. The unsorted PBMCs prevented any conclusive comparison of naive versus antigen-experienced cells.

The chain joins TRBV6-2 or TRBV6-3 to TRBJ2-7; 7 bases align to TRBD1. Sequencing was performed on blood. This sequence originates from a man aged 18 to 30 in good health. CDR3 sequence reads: CASSYSGTEISYEQYF. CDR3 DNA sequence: TGTGCCAGCAGTTACTCCGGGACAGAAATCTCCTACGAGCAGTACTTC.